The clone carrying this T cell receptor beta chain was counted at least ten times. Its target is not known. Quantitative 5'-RACE with molecular barcodes was used to make the TCR beta libraries. TCRdb re-derived calls from the 5' RACE reads in MiXCR, one entry per CDR3 protein. Found here are a few hundred thousand distinct CDR3 sequences, roughly a tenth of them singletons; the top ten hold about a fifth. These data are taken from a study of CD8 T cells in ankylosing spondylitis. Findings and caveats of the study: A TCR beta motif made of 7 to 9 highly homologous variants seemed typical of ankylosing spondylitis blood. Clones linked to disease were reported to show significant enrichment in matched ankylosing spondylitis synovial fluid. Disease-linked clones were found to be CD8+ and relatively rare in peripheral blood.

This CDR3 has 15 amino acids. V was pared by 5 bases and J by 3 bases, with 19 bases between. Germline CDR1 reads DFQATT; CDR2 reads SNEGSKA (reference sequence). The sample was blood, either unsorted or a sorted T cell fraction (not recorded which). V usage is TRBV20-1 and J usage is TRBJ1-1; D remains ambiguous. The TCR comes from a male donor with ankylosing spondylitis or in good health (not recorded which). The CDR3 sequence is CSADPTERFDTEAFF. In DNA, the CDR3 is TGCAGTGCTGACCCGACTGAGAGGTTCGACACTGAAGCTTTCTTT.